This TCR beta chain appears in the sequencing data of a study of T cell responses to AZD1222 COVID-19 vaccine. General observations from the study: A mostly white British donor set with more females was recruited, and clonal diversity was possibly underestimated. Only after the peak T cell response were repertoires sampled. Elevations in Spike-specific TCR breadth and depth followed administration of two AZD1222 doses. Spike-spanning, vaccine-associated CD4 TCRs were dominant at 160-218 and 743-854.

This clone was seen more than once but under ten times. The target antigen is unknown. The protocol was immunoSEQ multiplex PCR, while the TCRdb copy is restricted to in-frame clones and leaves out a portion. Among fewer than 200,000 clones listed, about 92% were seen once. The CDR3 consists of 14 residues. Germline lookup yields CDR1 SGHNT and CDR2 YYREEE (reference sequence). The germline V and J ends were trimmed by 1 base and 5 bases, with 10 bases remaining between them. This chain connects TRBV5-4 to TRBJ2-1, with no clear D. The sequence was obtained from an adult who received the MenACWY meningococcal vaccine as a control. This sample comprised peripheral blood, obtained 28 days after the second dose of the MenACWY control vaccine. This chain's CDR3 is CASSLTAADNEQFF. The CDR3 nucleotides read TGTGCCAGCAGCTTGACGGCTGCTGACAATGAGCAGTTCTTC. Combining the CDR3 with reference TRBV5-4 and TRBJ2-1 gives the whole variable domain ETGVTQSPTHLIKTRGQQVTLRCSSQSGHNTVSWYQQALGQGPQFIFQYYREEENGRGNFPPRFSGLQFPNYSSELNVNALELDDSALYLCASSLTAADNEQFFGPGTRLTVL.